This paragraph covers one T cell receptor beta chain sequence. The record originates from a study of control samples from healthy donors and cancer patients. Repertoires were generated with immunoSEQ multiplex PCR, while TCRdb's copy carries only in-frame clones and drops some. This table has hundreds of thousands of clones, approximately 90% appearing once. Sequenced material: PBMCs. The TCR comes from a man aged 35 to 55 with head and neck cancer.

CDR3 residues: CASSARAEASPLHF. The CDR3 DNA sequence: TGTGCCAGCAGCGCCCGGGCAGAAGCTTCACCCCTCCACTTT. The chain employs TRBV9 and TRBJ1-6, with no clear D. V lost 3 bases to trimming and J lost 9 bases, with 13 bases between them. The CDR3 runs 14 residues. Germline assignment: CDR1 SGDLS and CDR2 YYNGEE.